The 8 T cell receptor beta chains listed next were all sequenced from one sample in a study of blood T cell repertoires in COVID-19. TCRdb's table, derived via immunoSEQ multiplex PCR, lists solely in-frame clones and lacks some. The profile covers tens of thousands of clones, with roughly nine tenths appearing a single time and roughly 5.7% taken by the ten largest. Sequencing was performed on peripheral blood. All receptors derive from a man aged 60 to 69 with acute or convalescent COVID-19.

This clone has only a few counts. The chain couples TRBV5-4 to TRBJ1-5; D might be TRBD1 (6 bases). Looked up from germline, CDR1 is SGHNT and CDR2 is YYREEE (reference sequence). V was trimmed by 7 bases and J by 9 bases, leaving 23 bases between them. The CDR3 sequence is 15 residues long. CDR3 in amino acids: CASPLGQGISRPQHF. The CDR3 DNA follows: TGTGCCAGCCCCTTGGGGCAGGGGATAAGCCGGCCCCAGCATTTT.

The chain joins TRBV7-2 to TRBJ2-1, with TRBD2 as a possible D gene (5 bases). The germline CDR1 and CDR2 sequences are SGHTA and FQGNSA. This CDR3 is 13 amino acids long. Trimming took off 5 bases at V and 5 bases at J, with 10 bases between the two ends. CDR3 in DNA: TGTGCCAGCAGCCCGGGGTGGAACAATGAGCAGTTCTTC. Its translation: CASSPGWNNEQFF.

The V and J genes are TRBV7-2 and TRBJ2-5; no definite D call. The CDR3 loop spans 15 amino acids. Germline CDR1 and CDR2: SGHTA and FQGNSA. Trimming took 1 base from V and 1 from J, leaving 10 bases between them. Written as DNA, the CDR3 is TGTGCCAGCAGCTTAGTTGTGGGCCTCCAAGAGACCCAGTACTTC. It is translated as CASSLVVGLQETQYF.

CDR3 sequence: CASSVKTGLFYNEQFF. The DNA of the CDR3 is TGTGCCAGCTCAGTCAAGACTGGACTATTCTACAATGAGCAGTTCTTC. The chain joins TRBV18 to TRBJ2-1, with D tentatively TRBD2 (6 bases). The CDR3 has 16 residues. The V and J ends lost 5 bases and 3 bases respectively, with 17 bases between them. The germline V gene encodes CDR1 KGHSH and CDR2 LQKENI.

For the CDR3, the DNA is TGTGCCAGCAAATACACCGGGACAGGGGGTGAAAAACTGTTTTTT. Its protein product is CASKYTGTGGEKLFF. This chain uses TRBV27 with TRBJ1-4, with 11 bases fitting TRBD1. This CDR3 is 15 amino acids long. CDR1 is MNHEY and CDR2 is SMNVEV in the germline V gene (reference sequence). Trimming took 7 bases from V and 7 from J; bases not matched to a gene: 8.

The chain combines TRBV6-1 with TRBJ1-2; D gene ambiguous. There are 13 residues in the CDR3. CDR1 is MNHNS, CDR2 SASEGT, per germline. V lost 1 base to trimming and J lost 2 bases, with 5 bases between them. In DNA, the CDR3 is TGTGCCAGCAGTGAAGGGCGGAACTATGGCTACACCTTC. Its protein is CASSEGRNYGYTF.

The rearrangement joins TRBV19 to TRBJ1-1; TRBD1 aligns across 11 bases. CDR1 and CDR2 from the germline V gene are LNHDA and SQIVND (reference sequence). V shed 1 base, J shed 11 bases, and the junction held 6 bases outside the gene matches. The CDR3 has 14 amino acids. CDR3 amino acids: CASSIGTGGGSAFF. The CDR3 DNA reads TGTGCCAGTAGTATAGGGACAGGGGGCGGGAGTGCTTTCTTT.

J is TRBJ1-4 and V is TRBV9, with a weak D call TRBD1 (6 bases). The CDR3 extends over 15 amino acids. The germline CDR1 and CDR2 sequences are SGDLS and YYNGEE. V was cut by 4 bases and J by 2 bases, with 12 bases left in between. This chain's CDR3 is CASSIQGRTNEKLFF. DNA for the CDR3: TGTGCCAGCAGCATACAGGGACGGACTAATGAAAAACTGTTTTTT.